This TCR beta chain was profiled in a study of shared clonotypes between healthy human individuals. Here immunoSEQ multiplex PCR was the method, and the copy in TCRdb shows in-frame clones only, minus some. The profile shows around 320,000 clones, about nine tenths of them singletons. About this clone: Its target is unknown.

The study's findings and limits: Generally, estimated richness proved larger in naive subsets than it did in memory subsets. Sharing across a few donors was seen in 4% to 5.5% of naive CD4 clonotypes.

The V gene's germline CDR1 is SNHLY and CDR2 FYNNEI. The CDR3 is 13 amino acids. V trimming: 6 bases; J trimming: 9 bases; junction bases outside the gene matches: 5. All donors qualified as healthy HIV-negative adults and had experienced no recent acute infections or vaccinations. Together with CD45RO+ cells, CCR7-negative CD45RA+ TemRA cells were included in CD8 memory. Sequencing was performed on memory CD8+ T cells sorted from blood. Subset indicated: CD45RO+ cells pooled with CCR7-negative TemRA cells. The chain links TRBV2 to TRBJ1-6; TRBD1 matches at 7 bases. This TCR derives from a man in his late teens or twenties in good health. CDR3 coding DNA: TGTGCCAGCAGAGACAGGGAGGGTTCACCCCTCCACTTT. Translating it yields CASRDREGSPLHF.